This TCR beta chain was recorded in a study of preoperative IRX-2 immunotherapy in early breast cancer. Treatment in this sample: preoperative locoregional IRX-2 cytokine immunotherapy. Samples came from a phase Ib trial of preoperative locoregional IRX-2 cytokine immunotherapy. Trimming took off 3 bases at V and 3 bases at J, with 3 bases between the two ends. The germline V gene has CDR1 SQVTM and CDR2 ANQGSEA. The CDR3 consists of 11 residues. The assay was immunoSEQ multiplex PCR, and TCRdb's table has in-frame clones only and misses some. The sample yields 35,000 to 50,000 clones, just under 95% seen once.

This clonotype was sampled from a human donor with breast cancer. Sample: tumor tissue, taken after IRX-2 immunotherapy. The chain has TRBV29-1 and TRBJ2-1; D unresolved. The chain's CDR3 is CSVDRYNEQFF. CDR3 DNA: TGCAGCGTTGATCGCTACAATGAGCAGTTCTTC.